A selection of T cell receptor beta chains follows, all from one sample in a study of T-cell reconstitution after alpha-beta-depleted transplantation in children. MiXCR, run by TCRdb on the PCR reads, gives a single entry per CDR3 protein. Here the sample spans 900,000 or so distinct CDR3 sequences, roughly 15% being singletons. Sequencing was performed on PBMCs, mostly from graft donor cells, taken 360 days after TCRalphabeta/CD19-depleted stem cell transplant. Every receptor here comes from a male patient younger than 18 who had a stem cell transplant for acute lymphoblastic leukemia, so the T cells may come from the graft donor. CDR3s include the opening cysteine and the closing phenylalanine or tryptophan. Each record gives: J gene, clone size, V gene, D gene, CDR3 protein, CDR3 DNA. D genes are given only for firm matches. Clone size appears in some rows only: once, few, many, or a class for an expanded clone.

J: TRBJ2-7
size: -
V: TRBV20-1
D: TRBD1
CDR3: CCALPGGTGGFYEQYF
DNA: TGCTGTGCTCTCCCCGGGGGAACAGGGGGCTTCTACGAGCAGTACTTC

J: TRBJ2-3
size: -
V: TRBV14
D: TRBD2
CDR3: CASSRGTSFYTDTQYF
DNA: TGTGCCAGCAGCCGAGGGACTAGCTTTTACACAGATACGCAGTATTTT

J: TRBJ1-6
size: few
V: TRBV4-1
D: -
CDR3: CASSHSGSGLLNSPLHF
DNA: TGCGCCAGCAGCCATTCAGGGTCCGGGCTACTGAATTCACCCCTCCACTTT

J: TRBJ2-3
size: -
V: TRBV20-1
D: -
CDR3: CSARQNTQYF
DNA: TGCAGTGCCAGGCAGAATACGCAGTATTTT

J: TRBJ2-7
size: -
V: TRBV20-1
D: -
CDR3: CSALPLKGDYEQYF
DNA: TGCAGTGCTCTCCCCCTAAAGGGAGACTACGAGCAGTACTTC

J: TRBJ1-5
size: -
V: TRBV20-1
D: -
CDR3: CSARLPGAGNQPQHF
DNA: TGCAGTGCGCGCCTCCCGGGGGCTGGCAATCAGCCCCAGCATTTT

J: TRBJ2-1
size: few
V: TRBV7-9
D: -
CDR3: CASSRMYYGTNEQFF
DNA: TGTGCCAGCAGCCGTATGTACTACGGGACGAATGAGCAGTTCTTC

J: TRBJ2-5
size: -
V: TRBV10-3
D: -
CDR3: CAISSGTNQETQYF
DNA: TGTGCCATCAGTAGCGGGACAAACCAAGAGACCCAGTACTTC

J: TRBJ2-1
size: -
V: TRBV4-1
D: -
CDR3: CASSQVLGTGKFF
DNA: TGCGCCAGCAGCCAAGTGCTAGGTACTGGAAAGTTCTTC

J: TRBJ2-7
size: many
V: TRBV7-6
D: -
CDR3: CASSLEGTSYEQYF
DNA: TGTGCCAGCAGCTTAGAGGGGACCTCCTACGAGCAGTACTTC

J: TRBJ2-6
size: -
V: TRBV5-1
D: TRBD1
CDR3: CASSPLGQLISGANLLTF
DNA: TGCGCCAGCAGCCCCCTGGGACAGTTAATTTCTGGGGCCAACCTCCTGACTTTC

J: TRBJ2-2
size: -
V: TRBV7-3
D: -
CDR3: CASSLDPPATSLTGELFF
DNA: TGTGCCAGCAGCTTAGACCCCCCGGCCACCTCGTTGACCGGGGAGCTGTTTTTT

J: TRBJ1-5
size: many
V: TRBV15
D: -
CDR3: CATSRDLAGSSNQPQHF
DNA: TGTGCCACCAGCAGAGATCTAGCAGGTTCTAGCAATCAGCCCCAGCATTTT

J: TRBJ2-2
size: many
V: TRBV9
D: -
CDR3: CASSGDPGTTGELFF
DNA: TGTGCCAGCAGCGGAGACCCAGGGACCACCGGGGAGCTGTTTTTT

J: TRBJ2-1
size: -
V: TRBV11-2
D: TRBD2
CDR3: CASSLGTSVSSYNEQFF
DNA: TGTGCCAGCAGCTTAGGGACTAGCGTAAGCTCCTACAATGAGCAGTTCTTC

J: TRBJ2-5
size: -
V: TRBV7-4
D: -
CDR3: CASSVIRDKEETQYF
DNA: TGTGCCAGCAGCGTAATCAGGGACAAAGAAGAGACCCAGTACTTC

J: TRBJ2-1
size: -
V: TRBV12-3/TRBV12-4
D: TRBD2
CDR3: CASSSPPSGSYNEQFF
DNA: TGTGCCAGCAGTTCCCCTCCTAGCGGCTCCTACAATGAGCAGTTCTTC

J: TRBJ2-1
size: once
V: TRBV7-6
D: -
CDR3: CASSSTGTNEQFF
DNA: TGTGCCAGCAGCTCTACCGGGACGAATGAGCAGTTCTTC

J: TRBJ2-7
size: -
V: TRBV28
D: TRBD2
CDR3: CASSPTGLAGVGDEQYF
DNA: TGTGCCAGCAGTCCCACGGGACTAGCGGGAGTTGGCGACGAGCAGTACTTC

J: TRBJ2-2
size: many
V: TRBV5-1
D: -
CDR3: CASSLALNTGELFF
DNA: TGCGCCAGCAGCTTGGCCCTAAACACCGGGGAGCTGTTTTTT

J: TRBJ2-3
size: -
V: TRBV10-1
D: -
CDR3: CASSEPGAPTDTQYF
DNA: TGCGCCAGCAGTGAGCCAGGGGCCCCCACGGATACGCAGTATTTT

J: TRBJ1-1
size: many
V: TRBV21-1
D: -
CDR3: CASSKDRMNTEAFF
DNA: TGTGCCAGCAGCAAGGATCGGATGAACACTGAAGCTTTCTTT

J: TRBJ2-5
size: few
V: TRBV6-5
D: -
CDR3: CASSYSSGGHLQETQYF
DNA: TGTGCCAGCAGTTACTCGAGCGGAGGACACCTCCAAGAGACCCAGTACTTC

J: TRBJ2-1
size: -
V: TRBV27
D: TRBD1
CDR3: CASSHRDRGYNEQFF
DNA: TGTGCCAGCAGTCACCGGGACAGGGGCTACAATGAGCAGTTCTTC

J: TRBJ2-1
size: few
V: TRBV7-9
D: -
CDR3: CASSLVTLAGEQFF
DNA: TGTGCCAGCAGCTTAGTGACGCTAGCAGGGGAGCAGTTCTTC

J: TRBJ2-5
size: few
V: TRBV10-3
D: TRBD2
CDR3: CAISEAGTSGQETQYF
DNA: TGTGCCATCAGTGAGGCCGGGACTAGCGGGCAAGAGACCCAGTACTTC

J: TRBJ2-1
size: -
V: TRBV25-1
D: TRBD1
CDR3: CASSGTGDYNEQFF
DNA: TGTGCCAGCAGCGGGACAGGGGACTACAATGAGCAGTTCTTC

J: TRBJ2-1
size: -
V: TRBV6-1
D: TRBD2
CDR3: CASSPGTSRHEQFF
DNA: TGTGCCAGCAGTCCAGGGACTAGCAGGCATGAGCAGTTCTTC

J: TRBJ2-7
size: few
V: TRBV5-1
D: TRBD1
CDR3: CASSSRLGQGDHEQYF
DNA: TGCGCCAGCAGCTCACGACTTGGACAGGGGGACCACGAGCAGTACTTC

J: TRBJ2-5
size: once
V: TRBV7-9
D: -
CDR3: CASSKARGGETQYF
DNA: TGTGCCTCCTCAAAAGCCAGGGGAGGTGAGACCCAGTACTTC

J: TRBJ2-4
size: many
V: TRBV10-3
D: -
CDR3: CAISPATEAKNIQYF
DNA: TGTGCCATCAGTCCGGCGACAGAAGCCAAAAACATTCAGTACTTC

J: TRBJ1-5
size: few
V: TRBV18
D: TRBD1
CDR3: CASSPRSTGDQPQHF
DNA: TGTGCCAGCTCACCAAGGTCGACAGGGGACCAGCCCCAGCATTTT

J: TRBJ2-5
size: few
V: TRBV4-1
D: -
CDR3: CASSQPAEGETQYF
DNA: TGCGCCAGCAGCCAACCAGCGGAGGGGGAGACCCAGTACTTC

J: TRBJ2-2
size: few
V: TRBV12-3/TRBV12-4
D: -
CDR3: CASRNRDTGELFF
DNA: TGTGCCAGCAGAAACAGGGACACCGGGGAGCTGTTTTTT

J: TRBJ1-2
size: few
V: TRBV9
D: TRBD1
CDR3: CASSVAPGGDYGYTF
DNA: TGTGCCAGCAGCGTAGCTCCAGGGGGCGACTATGGCTACACCTTC